This T cell receptor beta chain was profiled in a study of blood T cells in healthy people across ages. The V segment lost 1 base and the J segment 8 bases; nucleotides outside the gene matches: 11. CDR3 length: 16 amino acids. Germline V gene lookup returns CDR1 SEHNR and CDR2 FQNEAQ (reference sequence). Then a second PCR, running roughly 7 to 12 cycles, was carried out with a sample-barcoded 5' primer and a J-beta primer mix. TCRdb reprocessed the 5' RACE reads via MiXCR and lists one record per CDR3 protein. Among about 1.8 million distinct CDR3 sequences, 49% were seen once, and the ten largest hold around 2.1%.

The V call is TRBV7-9, the J call TRBJ2-1; 7 nucleotides align to TRBD1. Sample: blood. This receptor was identified in a woman aged 35 to 49 in good health. CDR3 in DNA: TGTGCCAGCAGCTTAGGGCAGACAGGGCCCTTCGATGAGCAGTTCTTC. It yields the protein CASSLGQTGPFDEQFF.